This entry describes one T cell receptor (beta chain). This sample includes further DNA sequences coding for the same CDR3. The CDR3 sequence is 13 residues long. Trimming shortened V by 2 bases and J by 5 bases, and 7 bases separated the two germline ends. Germline CDR1 reads KGHSH; CDR2 reads LQKENI. These data belong to a study of blood T cell repertoires in COVID-19. Study background: The samples span acute and convalescent COVID-19 from the United States, Italy and Spain. T cells, B-cell-depleted T cells, or PBMCs provided the cDNA or gDNA that served as material.

Libraries were prepared by immunoSEQ multiplex PCR; TCRdb keeps only in-frame clonotypes and omits some of them. This table holds about 390,000 clones, over 75% found once. The specimen sequenced was peripheral blood. J is TRBJ1-5 and V is TRBV18; D not certain. The origin of this receptor is a woman aged 60-70 years with COVID-19, enrolled during active disease. This CDR3 reads CASSPDRDQPQHF. DNA for the CDR3: TGTGCCAGCTCACCAGACCGGGATCAGCCCCAGCATTTT.